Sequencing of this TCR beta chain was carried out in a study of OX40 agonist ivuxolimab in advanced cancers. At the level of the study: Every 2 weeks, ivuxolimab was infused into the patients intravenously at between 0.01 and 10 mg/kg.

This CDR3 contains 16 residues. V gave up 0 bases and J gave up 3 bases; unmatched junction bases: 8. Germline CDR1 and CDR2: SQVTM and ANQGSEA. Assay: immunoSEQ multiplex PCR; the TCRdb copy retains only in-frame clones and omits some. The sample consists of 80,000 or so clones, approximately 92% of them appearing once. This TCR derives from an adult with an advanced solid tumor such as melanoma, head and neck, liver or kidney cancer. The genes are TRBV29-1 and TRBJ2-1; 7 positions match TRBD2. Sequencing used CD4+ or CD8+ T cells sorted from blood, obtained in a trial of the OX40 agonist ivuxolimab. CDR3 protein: CSVEDRAGEGYNEQFF. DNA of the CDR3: TGCAGCGTTGAAGATAGGGCGGGAGAGGGCTACAATGAGCAGTTCTTC.